At least ten counts were recorded for the clone carrying this T cell receptor (beta chain). The data were taken from a study of CD8+CD57+ T cells in acquired aplastic anemia. V was shortened by 1 base and J by 3 bases, with 9 bases between the two germline ends. The CDR3 consists of 15 residues. Germline V gene sequence: CDR1 SGHVS, CDR2 FNYEAQ. Patients chosen for sequencing had shown CD8+CD57+ cell expansion by flow cytometry. According to the study, genomic DNA was the template for TCR beta VDJ and CDR3 profiling. TCRdb used MiXCR to reprocess the reads, holding one entry per CDR3 protein. The profile covers about 160,000 distinct CDR3 sequences, with around half appearing a single time and around 3.2% taken by the ten largest.

The chain has TRBV7-6 and TRBJ2-2; D perhaps matches TRBD2 (5 bases). This receptor was taken from a human donor with aplastic anemia. Sequences were obtained from sorted CD4+, CD8+, or CD8+CD57+ T cells (not recorded which) from PBMCs. The CDR3 nucleotides read TGTGCCAGCAGCTTAGAAGCGGCCTACACCGGGGAGCTGTTTTTT. It is translated as CASSLEAAYTGELFF.